Each of the 6 T cell receptor beta chains below was sequenced from the same sample in a study of control samples from healthy donors and cancer patients. The table came from immunoSEQ multiplex PCR; TCRdb's copy has only in-frame clones and leaves some out. The data hold about 84,000 clones, with 70% to 85% observed a single time. The sample consisted of PBMCs. The receptor set was obtained from a man in his sixties with head and neck cancer.

This clone was recorded once. The rearrangement links TRBV28 to TRBJ1-3; TRBD1 matches 9 bases. V was clipped by 5 bases and J by 1 base; unmatched bases: 6. Germline assignment: CDR1 MDHEN and CDR2 SYDVKM. This CDR3 comprises 16 residues. The CDR3 sequence: CASSSSGQGSGNTIYF. In DNA, the CDR3 is TGTGCCAGCAGTAGCTCGGGACAGGGTTCTGGAAACACCATATATTTT.

The chain couples TRBV30 to TRBJ2-7, with TRBD1 matching over 9 bases. CDR3 length equals 14 residues. The V and J ends lost 2 bases and 12 bases, in that order; junction bases with no gene match: 14. CDR1 is GTSNPN, CDR2 SVGIG, per germline (reference sequence). CDR3 region: CAWSQSGTGTYTYF. The CDR3 DNA reads TGTGCCTGGAGTCAATCCGGGACAGGGACCTACACGTACTTC.

The V and J genes are TRBV18 and TRBJ2-5, with 7 bases lining up with TRBD1. With 0 bases clipped from V and 7 bases from J, the junction kept 11 bases outside the gene matches. Germline CDR1 KGHSH, CDR2 LQKENI. This CDR3 is built from 16 residues. As DNA, the CDR3 is TGTGCCAGCTCACCACCGAGGACAGGACCCAAGGGGACCCAGTACTTC. It specifies CASSPPRTGPKGTQYF. The whole variable domain, filled in from reference TRBV18 and TRBJ2-5, reads NAGVMQNPRHLVRRRGQEARLRCSPMKGHSHVYWYRQLPEEGLKFMVYLQKENIIDESGMPKERFSAEFPKEGPSILRIQQVVRGDSAAYFCASSPPRTGPKGTQYFGPGTRLLVL.

The chain combines TRBV5-4 with TRBJ1-3; D unresolved. The CDR3 has 14 residues. Germline V gene data show CDR1 as SGHNT and CDR2 as YYREEE (reference sequence). Trimming cost V 1 base and J 4 bases, with 9 bases left between them. The CDR3 sequence: CASSLRGGGNTIYF. The CDR3 nucleotides are TGTGCCAGCAGCTTGAGAGGAGGGGGAAACACCATATATTTT.

The chain joins TRBV27 to TRBJ2-4; 8 bases are a match to TRBD2. V was clipped by 5 bases and J by 5 bases; unmatched bases: 8. This CDR3 comprises 15 residues. Germline CDR1 MNHEY, CDR2 SMNVEV (reference sequence). The chain's CDR3 is CASSPSPTSENIQYF. In DNA form, the CDR3 reads TGTGCCAGCAGTCCTTCGCCGACTAGCGAAAACATTCAGTACTTC.

In this sample, this clone turned up a few times. This rearrangement joins TRBV18 to TRBJ2-1; D unresolved. Between the trimmed V and J ends, which lost 6 bases and 15 bases, there was a span of 15 bases. Germline loops: CDR1 KGHSH, CDR2 LQKENI. The CDR3 loop spans 11 amino acids. The CDR3 loop reads CASSSTGPPFF. The CDR3 nucleotides are TGTGCCAGCTCGTCAACCGGGCCCCCGTTCTTC.